The 2 T cell receptor beta chains below all came from one sample that was sequenced in a study of CD8+ T cells in alopecia areata (dated by TCRdb to 2017 to 2018). The sample's treatment or condition label, in plain terms: oral pan-JAK inhibitor, 5-10 mg twice daily. Library creation used the immunoSEQ multiplex PCR assay. To provide template for TCR sequencing, every sample had RNA extracted and reverse transcribed into cDNA. Held by TCRdb, this immuneACCESS table contains in-frame sequences only and omits some clones. Under half of the omission traces to an unresolved V gene where checked; the cause of the rest is unknown. The sample includes 200,000 to 250,000 clones, with approximately 65% observed a single time. The top ten clones comprise roughly 1.2% of the sample. The starting material was CD4+ T cells sorted from blood, obtained between weeks 43 and 45, from a patient treated with tofacitinib. These TCRs come from a human donor with alopecia areata.

This clone was observed a handful of times. The chain has TRBV7-9 and TRBJ2-2, with TRBD1 matching 10 bases. This CDR3 has 17 residues. V lost 5 bases to trimming and J lost 7 bases; unmatched junction nucleotides: 13. Germline CDR1 SEHNR, CDR2 FQNEAQ (reference sequence). For the CDR3, the DNA is TGTGCCAGCAGCCAGAGCCCCGGGACAGGGGCGGTCGGGGAGCTGTTTTTT. As protein: CASSQSPGTGAVGELFF.

The J gene is TRBJ1-5, the V gene TRBV4-3; TRBD1 matches at 8 bases. CDR3 length equals 16 residues. Unmatched junction bases numbered 7, after V lost 4 bases and J lost 2 bases. Germline CDR1 LGHNA, CDR2 YSLEER. CDR3 sequence reads: CASSPQTGDGNQPQHF. The CDR3 bases are TGCGCCAGCAGCCCACAGACAGGGGATGGCAATCAGCCCCAGCATTTT.